These 22 T cell receptor beta chains were sequenced from one sample in a study of blood T cell repertoires in COVID-19. Sequencing used immunoSEQ multiplex PCR; TCRdb keeps in-frame clones, though not all of them. Here the sample spans approximately 450,000 clones, around 87% being singletons. The sample consisted of PBMCs or T cells enriched from blood (not recorded which). The source of these receptors is a man aged 30-40 years who had recovered from COVID-19.

The chain recombines TRBV2 with TRBJ2-7; possibly TRBD1 for D (5 bases). Germline V CDR1 and CDR2: SNHLY, FYNNEI. The V and J ends lost 1 base and 6 bases respectively, with 7 bases between them. The length of the CDR3 is 12 residues. As DNA, the CDR3 is TGTGCCAGCAGTGAAGAGGGGCCCGAGCAGTACTTC. Translating it yields CASSEEGPEQYF.

The chain carries TRBV6-6 and TRBJ2-1; perhaps TRBD1 as D (7 bases). Trimming left V 2 bases short and J 9 bases short, with 14 bases between. The CDR3 extends over 14 amino acids. Germline values: CDR1 MNHNY, CDR2 SVGAGI (reference sequence). The CDR3 region has the DNA TGTGCCAGCAGTTACCGGGGGACAGAGGTTGAGCAGTTCTTC. It is translated as CASSYRGTEVEQFF.

The chain combines TRBV11-3 with TRBJ2-5, with 7 nucleotides matching TRBD1. The CDR3 has 13 residues. Losses at the gene ends were 5 bases for V and 4 bases for J; bases not matched to a gene: 4. Germline-derived CDR1 and CDR2 are SGHNT and YENEEA. The CDR3 nucleotides read TGTGCCAGCAGCCTAAGACAGGGAGAGACCCAGTACTTC. It is translated as CASSLRQGETQYF.

The chain couples TRBV18 to TRBJ2-1; 9 bases agree with TRBD1. Germline values: CDR1 KGHSH, CDR2 LQKENI. The trim removed 4 bases at V and 7 bases at J, leaving 5 bases unmatched. The CDR3 covers 14 residues. The CDR3 here is CASSLNRGPNEQFF. The CDR3 DNA is TGTGCCAGCTCACTTAACAGGGGGCCAAATGAGCAGTTCTTC.

This clone was counted a single time. The rearrangement links TRBV6-5 to TRBJ2-3; TRBD2 is a possible D gene (7 bases). This CDR3 comprises 15 residues. The germline V gene encodes CDR1 MNHEY and CDR2 SVGAGI. V lost 0 bases and J 4 bases, leaving 11 bases between the germline ends. DNA for the CDR3: TGTGCCAGCAGTTACTCGGGGGGGGGCGCAGATACGCAGTATTTT. It specifies CASSYSGGGADTQYF.

The rearrangement uses TRBV25-1 and TRBJ1-1; possible D gene TRBD1, 5 bases. V shed 7 bases and J shed 6 bases, with 18 bases lying between them. The V gene's germline CDR1 is MGHDK and CDR2 SYGVNS. The CDR3 runs to 14 residues. The CDR3 sequence: CASIPLGGGAEAFF. The CDR3 nucleotides read TGTGCCAGCATCCCACTTGGGGGGGGAGCTGAAGCTTTCTTT.

This clone is a singleton in its sample. The chain is built from TRBV27 and TRBJ2-6; D is undetermined. The ends were cut back, 6 bases at V and 0 bases at J, with 12 bases in the middle. CDR1 and CDR2 (germline): MNHEY, SMNVEV (reference sequence). The CDR3 loop spans 16 amino acids. CDR3 DNA: TGTGCCAGCAGCCCGCAGTACCACTCTGGGGCCAACGTCCTGACTTTC. Protein sequence: CASSPQYHSGANVLTF.

The CDR3 bases are TGTGCCAGCAGCTTACAGGGTTACGGCTACACCTTC. Translation gives CASSLQGYGYTF. The chain links TRBV7-2 to TRBJ1-2; the D gene is possibly TRBD1 (5 bases). This CDR3 comprises 12 residues. Germline V gene lookup returns CDR1 SGHTA and CDR2 FQGNSA. V gave up 2 bases and J gave up 8 bases, with 9 bases separating them.

The chain employs TRBV29-1 and TRBJ2-1, with 8 bases lining up with TRBD1. The CDR3 has 13 residues. Germline loops: CDR1 SQVTM, CDR2 ANQGSEA. The V and J ends lost 7 bases and 10 bases, in that order; junction bases with no gene match: 12. The CDR3 sequence: CSGGQGQGLEQFF. As DNA, the CDR3 is TGCAGCGGAGGACAGGGCCAGGGGCTAGAGCAGTTCTTC.

This chain uses TRBV10-2 with TRBJ2-1, with TRBD2 matching over 7 bases. The CDR3 is made up of 13 amino acids. V lost 7 bases, J lost 10 bases, and 10 bases stayed unmatched. CDR1 and CDR2 (germline): WSHSY, SAAADI. The DNA of the CDR3 is TGCGCCAGCATGCGGGCCCTTAGCGGGGAGCAGTTCTTC. Encoded protein: CASMRALSGEQFF.

The chain uses TRBV5-1 and TRBJ2-2, with a possible D match to TRBD1 (6 bases). V lost 0 bases, J lost 7 bases, and 22 bases lay in between. This CDR3 region has 18 residues. Germline V gene lookup returns CDR1 SGHRS and CDR2 YFSETQ. CDR3 nucleotides: TGCGCCAGCAGCTTGGCAGGGGCGTACCCCGAACACAGCGGGGAGCTGTTTTTT. Encoded protein: CASSLAGAYPEHSGELFF.

The chain recombines TRBV27 with TRBJ1-1; D not certain. Trimming shortened V by 2 bases and J by 2 bases, and 9 bases separated the two germline ends. This CDR3 has 14 residues. In germline, CDR1 is MNHEY, CDR2 SMNVEV (reference sequence). The CDR3 DNA is TGTGCCAGCAGTTTAACCTGGAGCAACACTGAAGCTTTCTTT. Encoded protein: CASSLTWSNTEAFF.

This chain connects TRBV30 to TRBJ1-1; 9 nucleotides line up with TRBD1. V shed 3 bases, J shed 5 bases, and the junction held 7 bases outside the gene matches. This CDR3 has 14 residues. Germline V gives CDR1 GTSNPN, CDR2 SVGIG (reference sequence). CDR3: CAWRTTGGWTEAFF. The CDR3 coding sequence is TGTGCCTGGAGGACGACAGGGGGGTGGACTGAAGCTTTCTTT.

The rearrangement joins TRBV2 to TRBJ2-7; a possible D gene is TRBD1 (5 bases). CDR3 size: 11 residues. V gave up 7 bases and J gave up 2 bases, with 6 bases separating them. The germline V gene has CDR1 SNHLY and CDR2 FYNNEI. CDR3 DNA sequence: TGTGCCAGCAAAGGGGCCTACGAGCAGTACTTC. Protein product: CASKGAYEQYF.

The chain links TRBV5-4 to TRBJ2-2, with a tentative D call TRBD1 (5 bases). Trimming cost V 7 bases and J 7 bases, with 14 bases left between them. The CDR3 is 13 residues long. Per germline, CDR1 SGHNT and CDR2 YYREEE (reference sequence). CDR3 sequence reads: CASSEQGGGELFF. The CDR3 nucleotides are TGTGCCAGCTCGGAGCAGGGTGGCGGGGAGCTGTTTTTT.

V usage is TRBV5-4 and J usage is TRBJ2-3; 7 nucleotides agree with TRBD1. Germline V gene sequence: CDR1 SGHNT, CDR2 YYREEE (reference sequence). The CDR3 runs to 14 residues. Unmatched junction bases numbered 4, after V lost 5 bases and J lost 1 base. CDR3 protein: CASRSDRGTDTQYF. As DNA, the CDR3 is TGTGCCAGCAGATCTGACAGGGGCACAGATACGCAGTATTTT.

Here the CDR3 reads CASSALTGRNTIYF. DNA for the CDR3: TGTGCCAGCAGCGCCCTGACAGGGCGAAACACCATATATTTT. The V and J genes are TRBV9 and TRBJ1-3; 7 bases are shared with TRBD1. The CDR3 runs 14 residues. CDR1 and CDR2 (germline): SGDLS, YYNGEE. The trim removed 3 bases at V and 5 bases at J, leaving 5 bases unmatched.

The chain has TRBV5-1 and TRBJ2-2, with 8 bases matching TRBD2. J was trimmed by 6 bases and V by 5 bases; bases with no gene match: 6. The CDR3 is made up of 14 amino acids. Germline lookup yields CDR1 SGHRS and CDR2 YFSETQ. The CDR3 is CASRLAAAAGELFF. The DNA for the CDR3 is TGCGCCAGCAGACTAGCGGCCGCGGCCGGGGAGCTGTTTTTT. The full variable domain, rest sourced from reference TRBV5-1 and TRBJ2-2, is KAGVTQTPRYLIKTRGQQVTLSCSPISGHRSVSWYQQTPGQGLQFLFEYFSETQRNKGNFPGRFSGRQFSNSRSEMNVSTLELGDSALYLCASRLAAAAGELFFGEGSRLTVL.

The chain recombines TRBV19 with TRBJ2-7; D remains unclear. The CDR3 loop spans 13 amino acids. The germline V gene has CDR1 LNHDA and CDR2 SQIVND (reference sequence). Trimming removed 5 bases at V and 4 bases at J, with 12 bases between. The CDR3 DNA sequence: TGTGCCAGTAGTCCCCCAGGCCCATACGAGCAGTACTTC. It yields the protein CASSPPGPYEQYF.

The V and J genes are TRBV11-2 and TRBJ2-2; 7 bases align to TRBD2. CDR3 size: 16 residues. Germline assignment: CDR1 SGHAT and CDR2 FQNNGV. Trimming removed 1 base from V and 5 bases from J; junction bases left unmatched: 7. The DNA of the CDR3 is TGTGCCAGCAGCTTAGTGGTGGGCGGGAGTACCGGGGAGCTGTTTTTT. Its protein product is CASSLVVGGSTGELFF.

The chain couples TRBV28 to TRBJ1-3; 8 nucleotides line up with TRBD1. The length of the CDR3 is 15 residues. Trimming removed 6 bases from V and 0 bases from J; junction bases left unmatched: 4. Germline lookup yields CDR1 MDHEN and CDR2 SYDVKM. In DNA, the CDR3 is TGTGCCAGCAGATCGGACAGGGCCTCTGGAAACACCATATATTTT. It specifies CASRSDRASGNTIYF.

Notes on this clone: The same CDR3 also results from other DNA sequences found in this sample. V is TRBV2 and J is TRBJ1-5; D is undetermined. V lost 5 bases and J 4 bases, leaving 9 bases between the germline ends. There are 13 residues in the CDR3. Germline CDR1 and CDR2: SNHLY and FYNNEI. The CDR3 nucleotides read TGTGCCAGCAGTACCGACAATAATCAGCCCCAGCATTTT. Protein sequence: CASSTDNNQPQHF.